One sample yielded the 24 T cell receptor beta chains listed below, sequenced in a study of breast tumors, draining lymph nodes, adjacent tissues. TCRdb re-analysed the multiplex PCR reads in MiXCR, keeping a single row per CDR3 protein. The sample has 250,000 or so distinct CDR3 sequences; around 30% are singletons. Axillary draining lymph nodes of breast cancer patients supplied the node samples. What was sequenced was axillary lymph node tissue. All receptors derive from a female donor with breast cancer. Some clones in this sample may be carry-over from other donors' samples.

There are many counts of this clonotype. The chain links TRBV20-1 to TRBJ1-2, with 8 bases fitting TRBD1. The CDR3 has 15 amino acids. The J segment lost 6 bases and the V segment lost 6 bases, leaving 15 bases of the junction unmatched. Germline V CDR1 and CDR2: DFQATT, SNEGSKA (reference sequence). DNA of the CDR3: TGCAGTGCATACCCGGACAGGGCGCTGTCGAATGGCTACACCTTC. Encoded protein: CSAYPDRALSNGYTF.

Notes on this clonotype: With a much larger clone just one base away, this may be a read error. Since no conserved phenylalanine or tryptophan closes the CDR3, a read error is the likely cause. This chain uses TRBV5-1 with TRBJ1-2, with D possibly being TRBD1 (5 bases). The V gene's germline CDR1 is SGHRS and CDR2 YFSETQ. The CDR3 covers 15 residues. The V gene lost 0 bases and the J gene lost 5 bases, with 14 bases spanning the gap. Written as DNA, the CDR3 is TGCGCCAGCAGCTTGGCCGGGGGTTCCGGGTATGGCTACACCCTC. Protein product: CASSLAGGSGYGYTL.

Turning to this clonotype: Given a much more abundant clone one base away, this may be a read error. The chain employs TRBV20-1 and TRBJ1-3; 9 bases align to TRBD1. The J segment lost 2 bases and the V segment lost 1 base, leaving 6 bases of the junction unmatched. The CDR3 contains 16 residues. The germline CDR1 and CDR2 sequences are DFQATT and SNEGSKA (reference sequence). The CDR3 region is CSARVPGTGTGNTIYF. CDR3 nucleotides: TGCAGTGCTAGAGTACCCGGGACAGGGACTGGAAACACCATATATTTT.

This clonotype was observed a handful of times. The V gene is TRBV28, the J gene TRBJ2-5, with a weak D call TRBD1 (5 bases). With 6 bases removed from V and 3 bases from J, the gap between germline ends came to 14 bases. CDR1 and CDR2 (germline): MDHEN, SYDVKM. The CDR3 is 14 residues long. The CDR3, as DNA: TGTGCCAGCAGCATACAGGTATTCGAAGAGACCCAGTACTTC. Translated, it gives CASSIQVFEETQYF.

The rearrangement joins TRBV25-1 to TRBJ2-1; D may be TRBD2 (6 bases). V was clipped by 4 bases and J by 6 bases, with 16 bases between them. Germline lookup yields CDR1 MGHDK and CDR2 SYGVNS. The CDR3 length is 15 residues. The CDR3 DNA is TGTGCCAGCAGTGCCACCCAGACTAGTTTCAATGAGCAGTTCTTC. Translated: CASSATQTSFNEQFF.

This clonotype was picked up many times. V is TRBV7-2 and J is TRBJ2-5; 13 bases are shared with TRBD2. Trimming at V came to 5 bases and at J to 2 bases, leaving 11 bases not matched to a gene. This CDR3 has 18 amino acids. The germline gives CDR1 SGHTA, CDR2 FQGNSA. CDR3 amino acids: CASSPQTSGRTIQETQYF. The CDR3, as DNA: TGTGCCAGCAGCCCACAGACTAGCGGGAGGACAATACAAGAGACCCAGTACTTC.

About this clonotype: A read error is possible here, since a much larger clone lies one base away. The chain joins TRBV10-1 to TRBJ2-7; D gene ambiguous. Germline assignment: CDR1 WNHNN and CDR2 SYGVQD (reference sequence). The CDR3 is 12 residues long. The CDR3 loop reads CAGSVGSYEQYF. The CDR3 coding sequence is TGCGCCGGCAGTGTAGGGTCCTACGAGCAGTACTTC.

This clonotype was recorded a few times. This could be a read error, since a much larger clone is one nucleotide away. V gene TRBV4-2 combines with J gene TRBJ1-2; D unresolved. CDR1 LGHNA and CDR2 YNFKEQ come from the germline V gene. The CDR3 spans 13 residues. Trimming removed 1 base at V and 8 bases at J, with 11 bases between. The CDR3 sequence is CASSQGEWKGYTF. For the CDR3, the DNA is TGTGCCAGCAGCCAAGGGGAGTGGAAGGGCTACACCTTC.

This clonotype was observed many times. V usage is TRBV29-1 and J usage is TRBJ2-2, with TRBD1 matching over 8 bases. The J segment lost 1 base and the V segment lost 4 bases, leaving 2 bases of the junction unmatched. The CDR3 length is 14 residues. Germline V lookup: CDR1 SQVTM, CDR2 ANQGSEA. The CDR3, as DNA: TGCAGCGTTGCGGGGACAGGGAACACCGGGGAGCTGTTTTTT. It is translated as CSVAGTGNTGELFF.

This clonotype was recorded many times. The chain employs TRBV3-1 and TRBJ1-4, with D uncertain. The CDR3 has 15 amino acids. CDR1 LGHDT and CDR2 YNNKEL come from the germline V gene (reference sequence). Trimming took off 1 base at V and 5 bases at J, with 11 bases between the two ends. CDR3 sequence reads: CASSQGWDPNEKLFF. The CDR3 region has the DNA TGTGCCAGCAGCCAAGGGTGGGATCCAAATGAAAAACTGTTTTTT.

The table lists this clonotype with a few counts. The chain couples TRBV5-1 to TRBJ2-2, with 9 positions matching TRBD2. Germline-derived CDR1 and CDR2 are SGHRS and YFSETQ. J gave up 3 bases and V 2 bases, and 8 bases lay outside the gene matches. CDR3 length equals 17 residues. In DNA, the CDR3 is TGCGCCAGCAGCTTTGCTAGCGGGACCTTCCACACCGGGGAGCTGTTTTTT. It translates to CASSFASGTFHTGELFF.

This clonotype was detected once. Lacking the conserved final phenylalanine or tryptophan, this CDR3 likely reflects a read error. Because the CDR3's place on the DNA is in doubt, the DNA is left out and the CDR3 is given as listed by TCRdb. The V call is TRBV2, the J call TRBJ2-2; the listed D gene, TRBD2, was not tested against the DNA. The germline V gene has CDR1 SNHLY and CDR2 FYNNEI. Counting both end residues, the CDR3 totals 15 amino acids. This CDR3 reads CASSGVAGATGELMS.

In this sample, this clonotype turned up many times. The V gene is TRBV19, the J gene TRBJ2-3; 10 bases fit TRBD2. Germline V gives CDR1 LNHDA, CDR2 SQIVND (reference sequence). The J segment lost 5 bases and the V segment lost 4 bases, leaving 15 bases of the junction unmatched. CDR3 length: 18 amino acids. The CDR3 coding sequence is TGTGCCAGTAGTACCTCGGGACTAGCGCCCTACGGGGAAGATACGCAGTATTTT. This gives the protein CASSTSGLAPYGEDTQYF.

As concerns this clonotype: This may arise from a read error, as a much more abundant clone is one base away. CDR3 protein: CASHIDLVSHQPQHF. The CDR3 region has the DNA TGTGCCAGTCATATAGATTTGGTGAGCCATCAGCCCCAGCATTTT. The chain carries TRBV19 and TRBJ1-5; D remains unclear. Germline loops: CDR1 LNHDA, CDR2 SQIVND (reference sequence). This CDR3 is built from 15 residues. The V end was cut by 8 bases, the J end by 5 bases, with 19 bases between.

This clonotype was picked up many times. The rearrangement uses TRBV10-1 and TRBJ2-1; D not resolved. Germline CDR1 reads WNHNN; CDR2 reads SYGVQD (reference sequence). This CDR3 contains 12 residues. The V end was cut by 2 bases, the J end by 10 bases, with 9 bases between. This chain's CDR3 is CASSETSREQFF. The CDR3 DNA follows: TGCGCCAGCAGTGAGACCAGCCGGGAGCAGTTCTTC.

V gene TRBV7-9 combines with J gene TRBJ2-1, with 14 bases aligning to TRBD2. Unmatched junction bases numbered 6, after V lost 5 bases and J lost 3 bases. The CDR3 has 17 amino acids. Germline CDR1 and CDR2: SEHNR and FQNEAQ (reference sequence). The CDR3 is CASSQGLAGVGYNEQFF. In DNA, the CDR3 is TGTGCCAGCAGCCAGGGACTAGCGGGAGTAGGCTACAATGAGCAGTTCTTC.

This clonotype occurred many times. The chain couples TRBV24-1 to TRBJ2-1, with unresolved D. The CDR3 is 15 residues long. V shed 1 base and J shed 0 bases, with 6 bases lying between them. CDR1 and CDR2 from the germline V gene are KGHDR and SFDVKD. CDR3 amino acids: CATSDFLSSYNEQFF. Here the CDR3 DNA reads TGTGCCACCAGTGATTTCTTGAGCTCCTACAATGAGCAGTTCTTC.

This clonotype has ten or more counts. The chain combines TRBV7-2 with TRBJ2-7; TRBD2 is a possible D gene (5 bases). Trimming left V 5 bases short and J 4 bases short, with 18 bases between. Germline values: CDR1 SGHTA, CDR2 FQGNSA. The CDR3 consists of 15 residues. CDR3 bases: TGTGCCAGCAGCCTTCCGGCGGGTTTGGGGTACGAGCAGTACTTC. This encodes CASSLPAGLGYEQYF.

This clonotype appeared many times. This chain connects TRBV9 to TRBJ2-2; no definite D call. Germline loops: CDR1 SGDLS, CDR2 YYNGEE. Trimming took off 4 bases at V and 3 bases at J, with 10 bases between the two ends. This CDR3 has 14 residues. This chain's CDR3 is CASSPDLDTGELFF. The CDR3 DNA is TGTGCCAGCAGCCCCGACCTCGACACCGGGGAGCTGTTTTTT. Combining the CDR3 with reference TRBV9 and TRBJ2-2 gives the whole variable domain DSGVTQTPKHLITATGQRVTLRCSPRSGDLSVYWYQQSLDQGLQFLIQYYNGEERAKGNILERFSAQQFPDLHSELNLSSLELGDSALYFCASSPDLDTGELFFGEGSRLTVL.

This clonotype has a count of ten or more. V and J are TRBV11-2 and TRBJ2-2; 15 bases are a match to TRBD2. Unmatched junction bases numbered 14, after V lost 5 bases and J lost 7 bases. The CDR3 has 19 residues. Germline CDR1 SGHAT, CDR2 FQNNGV. CDR3 coding DNA: TGTGCCAGCAGCCCCGGGACTAGCGGGAGGCCTCTCGGGGGCGGGGAGCTGTTTTTT. Its protein is CASSPGTSGRPLGGGELFF.

This clonotype came up many times. V gene TRBV5-6 combines with J gene TRBJ1-4; D perhaps matches TRBD1 (5 bases). The CDR3 consists of 14 residues. V was pared by 0 bases and J by 8 bases, with 11 bases between. The germline V gene encodes CDR1 SGHDT and CDR2 YYEEEE. This CDR3 reads CASSLEGTGEKLFF. CDR3 nucleotide sequence: TGTGCCAGCAGCTTGGAAGGGACCGGGGAAAAACTGTTTTTT.

This clonotype was seen repeatedly, ten times or more. The chain recombines TRBV10-1 with TRBJ2-5, with D possibly being TRBD1 (5 bases). CDR3 length equals 14 residues. Germline values: CDR1 WNHNN, CDR2 SYGVQD (reference sequence). V was shortened by 0 bases and J by 3 bases, with 8 bases between the two germline ends. The CDR3 sequence is CASSESQGKETQYF. For the CDR3, the DNA is TGCGCCAGCAGTGAGTCCCAGGGTAAAGAGACCCAGTACTTC.

There are many counts of this clonotype. In nucleotides, the CDR3 is TGTGCCAGCAGCGCGAGGACAGGAACCTCTACTCTAAACACAGATACGCAGTATTTT. This translates into CASSARTGTSTLNTDTQYF. J is TRBJ2-3 and V is TRBV5-5; 7 bases agree with TRBD1. Trimming took 4 bases from V and 2 from J; bases not matched to a gene: 19. The CDR3 runs 19 residues. Germline loops: CDR1 SGHKS, CDR2 YYEKEE (reference sequence).

This rearrangement joins TRBV24-1 to TRBJ2-1, with 8 bases lining up with TRBD2. The CDR3 sequence is 15 residues long. Germline V gene lookup returns CDR1 KGHDR and CDR2 SFDVKD. V was clipped by 7 bases and J by 7 bases; unmatched bases: 11. The CDR3: CATSASPGLGNEQFF. DNA of the CDR3: TGTGCCACCAGCGCCTCACCGGGACTAGGGAATGAGCAGTTCTTC.